These 5 T cell receptor beta chains were all obtained from the same sample, sequenced in a study of blood T cell repertoires in COVID-19. Repertoires were generated with immunoSEQ multiplex PCR, while TCRdb's copy carries only in-frame clones and drops some. This sample has approximately 70,000 clones, with roughly nine tenths found just once. Material: peripheral blood. The source is a woman aged 55 to 70 with acute or convalescent COVID-19.

The chain employs TRBV7-9 and TRBJ1-6, with D possibly TRBD1 on 5 matching bases. V dropped 1 base and J dropped 9 bases, with 13 bases sitting between them. This CDR3 comprises 15 residues. CDR1 SEHNR and CDR2 FQNEAQ come from the germline V gene (reference sequence). In nucleotides, the CDR3 is TGTGCCAGCAGCTTAGGCGGGGACCGAATTTCACCCCTCCACTTT. It encodes CASSLGGDRISPLHF.

Only a few counts were recorded for this clone. The chain is built from TRBV19 and TRBJ2-6, with 9 bases matching TRBD1. Germline V gene data show CDR1 as LNHDA and CDR2 as SQIVND (reference sequence). V dropped 6 bases and J dropped 5; count of bases not matched to a gene: 11. The CDR3 covers 17 residues. The DNA of the CDR3 is TGTGCCAGTAGCGCCCGGACAGGGGACCCCTGGGCCAACGTCCTGACTTTC. Translation: CASSARTGDPWANVLTF.

The chain uses TRBV4-1 and TRBJ2-5; possibly TRBD1 for D (5 bases). Trimming cost V 4 bases and J 6 bases, with 18 bases left between them. CDR3 length equals 15 residues. Germline-derived CDR1 and CDR2 are MGHRA and YSYEKL. The CDR3 region has the DNA TGCGCCAGCAGCCCCCTAGGGGCAGGGCTCAAGACCCAGTACTTC. It encodes CASSPLGAGLKTQYF.

The rearrangement joins TRBV7-8 to TRBJ2-7; TRBD2 matches at 13 bases. CDR3 length: 15 residues. Unmatched junction bases numbered 3, after V lost 1 base and J lost 6 bases. Looked up from germline, CDR1 is SGHVS and CDR2 is FQNEAQ. The CDR3 is CASSLELAGGPEQYF. Written as DNA, the CDR3 is TGTGCCAGCAGCTTAGAACTAGCGGGGGGGCCCGAGCAGTACTTC.

This clone has only one observation. The V call is TRBV11-1, the J call TRBJ1-3, with D unresolved. Germline CDR1 is SGHAT and CDR2 is FQDESV (reference sequence). V was clipped by 4 bases and J by 6 bases, with 13 bases between them. There are 14 residues in the CDR3. Here the CDR3 DNA reads TGTGCCAGCAGCTCTTACGCGACACTAAACACCATATATTTT. This sequence encodes CASSSYATLNTIYF.